At least ten counts were recorded for the clone carrying this T cell receptor beta chain. Its cognate antigen is unknown. This sample was taken from a study of T cells in Graves' hyperthyroidism and ophthalmopathy. The study's findings and limits: Ophthalmopathy, which appeared later, was predicted by the model a median 6.5 months before onset. Ophthalmopathy could be told apart from stable hyperthyroidism with a 13 V-J model. Expanded thyroid clonotypes (above 0.001) were mostly also found in blood.

Diagnoses were made from clinical symptoms, serum measures (thyroxine and TRAb), thyroid ultrasound and orbital computed tomography. Researchers took RNA transcripts and amplified the TCR beta CDR3 regions from them. Initially, a first-round RT-PCR of the TCR CDR3 employed the HTBI primer set. TCRdb analysed the multiplex PCR reads with MiXCR anew, one entry per CDR3 protein. The sample yields around 400,000 distinct CDR3 sequences, over 10% seen once. Germline lookup yields CDR1 MDHEN and CDR2 SYDVKM. CDR3 size: 16 residues. Trimming removed 5 bases at V and 0 bases at J, with 14 bases between. Sequenced material: blood. The receptor was derived from a woman aged 18-29 years with Graves' hyperthyroidism. The genes are TRBV28 and TRBJ2-4, with D unclear. The CDR3 reads CASSPRYSLAKNIQYF. The CDR3, as DNA: TGTGCCAGCAGTCCCCGGTACTCTCTAGCCAAAAACATTCAGTACTTC.